Shown below are 21 T cell receptor beta chains from a single sample sequenced in a study of CD8 T cells in ankylosing spondylitis. One entry per CDR3 protein, called by TCRdb with MiXCR from the 5' RACE reads. Counted here are about 30,000 distinct CDR3 sequences, under 40% occurring once; the ten biggest clones make up about 50%. What was sequenced was synovial fluid, either unsorted or a sorted T cell fraction (not recorded which). These receptors came from a male donor with ankylosing spondylitis.

This clonotype has at least ten counts. The chain couples TRBV4-1 to TRBJ1-6; the D gene is possibly TRBD1 (5 bases). CDR1 and CDR2 (germline): MGHRA, YSYEKL. Trimming cost V 4 bases and J 4 bases, with 14 bases left between them. The CDR3 is 16 residues long. The CDR3 loop is CASSPEPGSYNSPLHF. The CDR3 DNA follows: TGCGCCAGCAGCCCGGAACCAGGGTCGTATAATTCACCCCTCCACTTT.

The rearrangement links TRBV15 to TRBJ2-5, with TRBD1 identical over 9 bases. The trim removed 3 bases at V and 3 bases at J, leaving 2 bases unmatched. This CDR3 spans 14 amino acids. In germline, CDR1 is LNHNV, CDR2 YYDKDF (reference sequence). In DNA, the CDR3 is TGTGCCACCAGCAGCCGGGACAGGGAAGAGACCCAGTACTTC. Translating it yields CATSSRDREETQYF.

The gene calls are TRBV27 and TRBJ2-1; 9 bases are shared with TRBD2. The length of the CDR3 is 15 residues. Per the germline V gene, CDR1 is MNHEY and CDR2 is SMNVEV (reference sequence). Trimming at V came to 5 bases and at J to 8 bases, leaving 10 bases not matched to a gene. The CDR3 region is CASSPGVAGVDEQFF. The CDR3 DNA reads TGTGCCAGCAGTCCCGGGGTAGCGGGAGTGGATGAGCAGTTCTTC.

The genes are TRBV29-1 and TRBJ2-3; 9 bases agree with TRBD2. The CDR3 covers 17 residues. The J segment lost 2 bases and the V segment lost 5 bases, leaving 14 bases of the junction unmatched. The V gene's germline CDR1 is SQVTM and CDR2 ANQGSEA. CDR3 nucleotide sequence: TGCAGCGTTTCGGGGCAGCTGTTAGCGGGAGACACAGATACGCAGTATTTT. It translates to CSVSGQLLAGDTDTQYF.

V gene TRBV30 combines with J gene TRBJ1-2, with 8 bases fitting TRBD1. The germline gives CDR1 GTSNPN, CDR2 SVGIG (reference sequence). The CDR3 loop spans 12 amino acids. The V and J ends lost 5 bases and 4 bases, in that order; junction bases with no gene match: 3. The CDR3 nucleotides are TGTGCCTGGGGACAGGGCTCCTATGGCTACACCTTC. This gives the protein CAWGQGSYGYTF.

V gene TRBV9 combines with J gene TRBJ2-1; no clear D gene. The V gene lost 0 bases and the J gene lost 5 bases, with 6 bases spanning the gap. CDR1 and CDR2 from the germline V gene are SGDLS and YYNGEE. This CDR3 comprises 13 residues. The CDR3 sequence is CASSVVQDNEQFF. CDR3 DNA sequence: TGTGCCAGCAGCGTAGTACAAGACAATGAGCAGTTCTTC.

V usage is TRBV15 and J usage is TRBJ2-7, with 8 bases matching TRBD1. CDR1 LNHNV and CDR2 YYDKDF come from the germline V gene (reference sequence). J gave up 0 bases and V 8 bases, and 6 bases lay outside the gene matches. The CDR3 sequence is 14 residues long. CDR3 sequence (DNA): TGTGCCACCTCCCGGGACAGGAGCTCCTACGAGCAGTACGTC. It specifies CATSRDRSSYEQYV.

The chain has TRBV19 and TRBJ2-1; the match to TRBD1 covers 9 bases. This CDR3 contains 14 residues. The J segment lost 3 bases and the V segment lost 8 bases, leaving 5 bases of the junction unmatched. Germline V gene lookup returns CDR1 LNHDA and CDR2 SQIVND (reference sequence). The CDR3 loop is CASEDRGGYNEQFF. The CDR3 DNA is TGTGCCAGTGAGGACAGGGGTGGCTACAATGAGCAGTTCTTC.

This clonotype has just a few counts. The chain employs TRBV3-1 and TRBJ2-1, with 8 nucleotides matching TRBD1. The CDR3 runs to 13 residues. Germline V lookup: CDR1 LGHDT, CDR2 YNNKEL (reference sequence). Trimming removed 5 bases from V and 4 bases from J; junction bases left unmatched: 1. CDR3 in amino acids: CASSWDRYNEQFF. CDR3 sequence (DNA): TGTGCCAGCAGCTGGGACAGGTACAATGAGCAGTTCTTC.

This clonotype was observed a single time. The chain employs TRBV7-9 and TRBJ2-1, with no clear D. V was shortened by 5 bases and J by 9 bases, with 5 bases between the two germline ends. Germline V gene data show CDR1 as SEHNR and CDR2 as FQNEAQ (reference sequence). CDR3 length: 10 residues. CDR3 protein: CASSPREQFF. In DNA form, the CDR3 reads TGTGCCAGCAGCCCCCGTGAGCAGTTCTTC. Full variable domain (missing parts from reference TRBV7-9 and TRBJ2-1): DTGVSQNPRHKITKRGQNVTFRCDPISEHNRLYWYRQTLGQGPEFLTYFQNEAQLEKSRLLSDRFSAERPKGSFSTLEIQRTEQGDSAMYLCASSPREQFFGPGTRLTVL.

This clonotype was counted only a few times. The chain is built from TRBV5-6 and TRBJ1-5; D is unclear. Trimming shortened V by 4 bases and J by 6 bases, and 14 bases separated the two germline ends. Per the germline V gene, CDR1 is SGHDT and CDR2 is YYEEEE. The CDR3 contains 14 residues. The chain's CDR3 is CASSLTGYGQPQHF. DNA of the CDR3: TGTGCCAGCAGCCTTACTGGGTACGGTCAGCCCCAGCATTTT.

This clonotype was observed a few times. The chain joins TRBV10-3 to TRBJ1-1; the D gene is possibly TRBD1 (6 bases). Trimming took 6 bases from V and 3 from J, leaving 20 bases between them. CDR3 length: 16 residues. CDR1 is ENHRY, CDR2 SYGVKD, per germline. The CDR3 DNA sequence: TGTGCCATCAGCGCCAGGGACGGAGCAGGGGACACTGAAGCTTTCTTT. It is translated as CAISARDGAGDTEAFF.

V gene TRBV29-1 combines with J gene TRBJ2-1; 11 positions agree with TRBD2. CDR1 and CDR2 (germline): SQVTM, ANQGSEA. This CDR3 is built from 15 residues. After removal of 6 bases from V and 4 bases from J, the junction contained 8 bases not matched to a gene. This chain's CDR3 is CSVCPGTSGYNEQFF. DNA of the CDR3: TGCAGCGTCTGCCCCGGGACTAGCGGATACAATGAGCAGTTCTTC.

The chain joins TRBV5-5 to TRBJ2-7; no definite D call. Germline V CDR1 and CDR2: SGHKS, YYEKEE (reference sequence). Between the trimmed V and J ends, which lost 1 base and 2 bases, there was a span of 10 bases. The CDR3 runs 14 residues. The CDR3 here is CASSLFYPTYEQYF. The CDR3 nucleotides are TGTGCCAGCAGCTTGTTTTATCCGACCTACGAGCAGTACTTC.

Note on this clonotype: The junction does not match germline at one end; this may be a read error. The CDR3 protein is CASSRPSLTVPLF. CDR3 nucleotide sequence: TGTGCCAGCAGTCGACCCTCATTGACGGTCCCTCTTTTT. The gene calls are TRBV6-2 or TRBV6-3 and TRBJ1-6, with D unclear. Germline V gives CDR1 MNHEY, CDR2 SVGEGT. The CDR3 has 13 residues.

This chain joins TRBV5-1 and TRBJ2-7, with D possibly TRBD1 on 5 matching bases. The CDR3 loop spans 12 amino acids. V was cut by 7 bases and J by 6 bases, with 14 bases left in between. Germline V lookup: CDR1 SGHRS, CDR2 YFSETQ. CDR3 loop: CASRQPTSEQYF. CDR3 in DNA: TGCGCCAGCCGACAGCCAACATCCGAGCAGTACTTC. Complete variable domain (other parts from reference TRBV5-1 and TRBJ2-7): KAGVTQTPRYLIKTRGQQVTLSCSPISGHRSVSWYQQTPGQGLQFLFEYFSETQRNKGNFPGRFSGRQFSNSRSEMNVSTLELGDSALYLCASRQPTSEQYFGPGTRLTVT.

The chain has TRBV15 and TRBJ1-6; D perhaps matches TRBD1 (6 bases). CDR1 is LNHNV and CDR2 is YYDKDF in the germline V gene (reference sequence). The V gene lost 3 bases and the J gene lost 7 bases, with 10 bases spanning the gap. The CDR3 contains 14 residues. For the CDR3, the DNA is TGTGCCACCAGCAGTCTCACAGGGAATTCACCCCTCCACTTT. This sequence encodes CATSSLTGNSPLHF. The whole variable domain, filled in from reference TRBV15 and TRBJ1-6, reads DAMVIQNPRYQVTQFGKPVTLSCSQTLNHNVMYWYQQKSSQAPKLLFHYYDKDFNNEADTPDNFQSRRPNTSFCFLDIRSPGLGDTAMYLCATSSLTGNSPLHFGNGTRLTVT.

This clonotype was counted between two and nine times. The CDR3 here is CASSHGGLAGGGETQYF. CDR3 coding DNA: TGTGCCAGCAGCCACGGGGGACTAGCGGGAGGTGGGGAGACCCAGTACTTC. This chain links TRBV7-2 with TRBJ2-5; 15 nucleotides line up with TRBD2. The CDR3 has 17 residues. With V trimmed by 5 bases and J by 5 bases, 9 bases remained unmatched. Germline V gives CDR1 SGHTA, CDR2 FQGNSA. The variable domain in full, completed from reference TRBV7-2 and TRBJ2-5, reads GAGVSQSPSNKVTEKGKDVELRCDPISGHTALYWYRQSLGQGLEFLIYFQGNSAPDKSGLPSDRFSAERTGGSVSTLTIQRTQQEDSAVYLCASSHGGLAGGGETQYFGPGTRLLVL.

The table lists this clonotype with a few counts. The V call is TRBV10-3, the J call TRBJ1-2, with 7 bases that match TRBD1. The CDR3 loop spans 16 amino acids. Germline CDR1 is ENHRY and CDR2 is SYGVKD. The V and J ends lost 2 bases and 4 bases, in that order; junction bases with no gene match: 10. CDR3 sequence: CAISEPQGERLYGYTF. The CDR3 coding sequence is TGTGCCATCAGTGAGCCCCAGGGGGAGAGGCTCTATGGCTACACCTTC.

In its sample, this clonotype was seen once. The J gene is TRBJ1-3, the V gene TRBV19; TRBD1 might be the D (6 bases). The CDR3 has 15 residues. Germline loops: CDR1 LNHDA, CDR2 SQIVND (reference sequence). The V and J ends lost 6 bases and 3 bases respectively, with 15 bases between them. This CDR3 is CASSQDSVYGNTIYF. The CDR3 DNA sequence: TGTGCCAGTAGCCAGGACAGTGTGTATGGAAACACCATATATTTT.

This clonotype was recorded a few times. The V call is TRBV6-1, the J call TRBJ2-7; 8 bases fit TRBD1. The trim removed 3 bases at V and 4 bases at J, leaving 8 bases unmatched. The CDR3 sequence is 15 residues long. Germline loops: CDR1 MNHNS, CDR2 SASEGT. The CDR3 sequence is CASSEEQGASYEQYV. The CDR3 DNA follows: TGTGCCAGCAGTGAGGAGCAGGGGGCGAGTTACGAGCAGTACGTC.